This T cell receptor (beta chain) was sequenced in a study of T cell responses to AZD1222 COVID-19 vaccine. About this clone itself: Its antigen is not known.

Study-wide findings and caveats: Donors skewed white British and female; clonal diversity was possibly underestimated.

The data were produced by immunoSEQ multiplex PCR, yet TCRdb's version contains in-frame clones alone and is incomplete. Of roughly 120,000 clones in the sample, about 90% were seen once. Germline lookup yields CDR1 LGHNA and CDR2 YNFKEQ. CDR3 length: 18 amino acids. Losses at the gene ends were 4 bases for V and 2 bases for J; bases not matched to a gene: 12. This sequence originates from an adult in good health. The sequencing here drew on peripheral blood, taken on day 0 of AZD1222 vaccination. The chain has TRBV4-2 and TRBJ2-7; 12 nucleotides match TRBD2. The CDR3 here is CASSREVLAGGTAYEQYF. The CDR3 DNA reads TGTGCCAGCAGCCGGGAGGTACTAGCGGGGGGAACCGCCTACGAGCAGTACTTC.